The 13 T cell receptor beta chains presented below share a single source sample, sequenced in a study of OX40 agonist ivuxolimab in advanced cancers. Repertoires were generated with immunoSEQ multiplex PCR, while TCRdb's copy carries only in-frame clones and drops some. This table has 70,000 or so clones, about four fifths appearing once. Sequencing was performed on CD4+ or CD8+ T cells sorted from blood, taken in a trial of the OX40 agonist ivuxolimab. Receptors originate from an adult with an advanced solid tumor such as melanoma, head and neck, liver or kidney cancer.

This clone has just a few counts. The CDR3 nucleotides are TGTGCCAGTAGTATAGGAGGGGCAGGGCGGAACACTGAAGCTTTCTTT. It yields the protein CASSIGGAGRNTEAFF. This chain uses TRBV19 with TRBJ1-1, with a possible D match to TRBD1 (5 bases). Germline-derived CDR1 and CDR2 are LNHDA and SQIVND (reference sequence). The CDR3 covers 16 residues. The V gene lost 1 base and the J gene lost 1 base, with 13 bases spanning the gap.

The chain employs TRBV7-2 and TRBJ2-5, with D unclear. This CDR3 spans 14 amino acids. V lost 6 bases and J 2 bases, leaving 13 bases between the germline ends. CDR1 SGHTA and CDR2 FQGNSA come from the germline V gene. The CDR3 nucleotides are TGTGCCAGCAGAAGGACCGAAGCTCAAGAGACCCAGTACTTC. Protein: CASRRTEAQETQYF.

The chain combines TRBV6-5 with TRBJ2-1, with 8 bases identical to TRBD2. This CDR3 contains 15 residues. Germline trimming cut 5 bases from V and 4 bases from J; bases unmatched to any gene: 7. Looked up from germline, CDR1 is MNHEY and CDR2 is SVGAGI. Here the CDR3 DNA reads TGTGCCAGCAGTATTAGCGGGAAAACGTACAATGAGCAGTTCTTC. Protein product: CASSISGKTYNEQFF.

This chain joins TRBV28 and TRBJ1-4, with no clear D. With 8 bases removed from V and 0 bases from J, the gap between germline ends came to 4 bases. From germline, CDR1 is MDHEN and CDR2 SYDVKM. CDR3 length: 12 residues. The CDR3: CASGATNEKLFF. The DNA of the CDR3 is TGTGCCAGCGGGGCAACTAATGAAAAACTGTTTTTT.

This sequence joins TRBV2 and TRBJ1-2; D is unresolved. V gave up 8 bases and J gave up 1 base, with 5 bases separating them. Germline CDR1 is SNHLY and CDR2 is FYNNEI. This CDR3 contains 11 residues. Written as DNA, the CDR3 is TGTGCCAGCGTTTATAACTATGGCTACACCTTC. Translating it yields CASVYNYGYTF.

This chain uses TRBV30 with TRBJ2-7, with D perhaps TRBD1 (6 bases). Germline CDR1 is GTSNPN and CDR2 is SVGIG (reference sequence). This CDR3 is 13 amino acids long. V was pared by 7 bases and J by 0 bases, with 13 bases between. CDR3 residues: CASTGQSSYEQYF. DNA for the CDR3: TGTGCCTCGACAGGCCAGAGCTCCTACGAGCAGTACTTC.

This clone was counted between two and nine times. The chain uses TRBV5-1 and TRBJ2-1; D may be TRBD1 (6 bases). The CDR3 is made up of 15 amino acids. Trimming took off 0 bases at V and 9 bases at J, with 16 bases between the two ends. Germline CDR1 reads SGHRS; CDR2 reads YFSETQ. CDR3 sequence reads: CASSLDRLGASEQFF. The DNA of the CDR3 is TGCGCCAGCAGCTTGGACCGCTTGGGGGCTAGTGAGCAGTTCTTC.

This chain connects TRBV10-3 to TRBJ2-7; no reliable D call. Trimming removed 0 bases at V and 2 bases at J, with 8 bases between. There are 14 residues in the CDR3. Germline CDR1 ENHRY, CDR2 SYGVKD. The CDR3 DNA reads as TGTGCCATCAGTGAGTCGTCAGGCCCCTACGAGCAGTACTTC. It yields the protein CAISESSGPYEQYF.

This clone was seen just once. The chain uses TRBV5-4 and TRBJ2-7, with 7 bases matching TRBD1. Germline lookup yields CDR1 SGHNT and CDR2 YYREEE (reference sequence). The length of the CDR3 is 15 residues. The V gene end was trimmed by 4 bases and the J gene end by 0 bases; junction bases not matched to a gene: 7. The CDR3 here is CASSGTGVSSYEQYF. Written as DNA, the CDR3 is TGTGCCAGCAGCGGTACAGGGGTTAGCTCCTACGAGCAGTACTTC.

The chain joins TRBV5-1 to TRBJ1-6; 9 bases line up with TRBD1. CDR3 length equals 15 residues. Germline V gene sequence: CDR1 SGHRS, CDR2 YFSETQ. Trimming removed 3 bases from V and 9 bases from J; junction bases left unmatched: 7. Written as DNA, the CDR3 is TGCGCCAGCAGCTGGGGGACAGGGAAGGGTTCACCCCTCCACTTT. As protein: CASSWGTGKGSPLHF.

This sequence joins TRBV10-3 and TRBJ2-2, with a possible D match to TRBD1 (6 bases). Germline V CDR1 and CDR2: ENHRY, SYGVKD. The CDR3 loop spans 15 amino acids. The germline V and J ends were trimmed by 0 bases and 2 bases, with 7 bases remaining between them. The CDR3 DNA follows: TGTGCCATCAGTGAGTCGGGGGCTAACACCGGGGAGCTGTTTTTT. This translates into CAISESGANTGELFF.

The chain joins TRBV6-5 to TRBJ2-7; TRBD1 aligns across 7 bases. The V gene's germline CDR1 is MNHEY and CDR2 SVGAGI. The trim removed 6 bases at V and 6 bases at J, leaving 11 bases unmatched. The CDR3 spans 14 residues. In nucleotides, the CDR3 is TGTGCCAGCAGCCCGACAGGGAAAGGGATCGAGCAGTACTTC. The encoded protein is CASSPTGKGIEQYF.

This chain connects TRBV18 to TRBJ2-4, with D uncertain. The CDR3 spans 11 residues. The ends were cut back, 4 bases at V and 5 bases at J, with 3 bases in the middle. The germline gives CDR1 KGHSH, CDR2 LQKENI. This chain's CDR3 is CASSLENIQYF. The CDR3 DNA follows: TGTGCCAGCTCACTAGAAAACATTCAGTACTTC.